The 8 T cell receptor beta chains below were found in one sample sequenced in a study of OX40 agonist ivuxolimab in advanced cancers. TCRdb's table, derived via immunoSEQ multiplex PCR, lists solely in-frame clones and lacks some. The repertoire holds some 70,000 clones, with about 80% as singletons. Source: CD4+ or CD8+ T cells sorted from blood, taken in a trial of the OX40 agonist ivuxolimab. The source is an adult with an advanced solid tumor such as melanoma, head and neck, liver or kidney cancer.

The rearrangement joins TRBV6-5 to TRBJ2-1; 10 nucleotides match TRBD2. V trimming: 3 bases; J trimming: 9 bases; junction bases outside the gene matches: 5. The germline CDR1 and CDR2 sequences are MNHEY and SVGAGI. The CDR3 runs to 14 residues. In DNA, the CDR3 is TGTGCCAGCAGTTATACGGCTAGCGGGGGTGAGCAGTTCTTC. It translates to CASSYTASGGEQFF.

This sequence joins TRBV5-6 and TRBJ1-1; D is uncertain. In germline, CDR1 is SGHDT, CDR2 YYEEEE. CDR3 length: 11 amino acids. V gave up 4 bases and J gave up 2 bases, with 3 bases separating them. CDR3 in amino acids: CASSKNTEAFF. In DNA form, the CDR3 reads TGTGCCAGCAGCAAAAACACTGAAGCTTTCTTT.

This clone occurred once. The CDR3 sequence is CASRAQGAGSQPQHF. The CDR3 DNA reads as TGTGCCAGCAGAGCGCAGGGGGCTGGGAGTCAGCCCCAGCATTTT. V gene TRBV27 combines with J gene TRBJ1-5, with 8 bases matching TRBD1. This CDR3 is built from 15 residues. V lost 6 bases, J lost 6 bases, and 10 bases stayed unmatched. Germline V lookup: CDR1 MNHEY, CDR2 SMNVEV (reference sequence).

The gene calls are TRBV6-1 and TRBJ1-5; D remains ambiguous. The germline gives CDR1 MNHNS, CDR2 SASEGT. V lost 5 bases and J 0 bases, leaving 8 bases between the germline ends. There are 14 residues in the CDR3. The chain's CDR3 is CASSTEDSNQPQHF. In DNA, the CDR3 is TGTGCCAGCAGTACGGAAGATAGCAATCAGCCCCAGCATTTT.

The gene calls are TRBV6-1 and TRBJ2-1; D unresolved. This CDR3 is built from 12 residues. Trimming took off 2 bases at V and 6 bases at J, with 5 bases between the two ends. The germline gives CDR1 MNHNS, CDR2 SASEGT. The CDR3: CASSEFSNEQFF. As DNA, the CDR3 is TGTGCCAGCAGTGAATTCAGCAATGAGCAGTTCTTC.

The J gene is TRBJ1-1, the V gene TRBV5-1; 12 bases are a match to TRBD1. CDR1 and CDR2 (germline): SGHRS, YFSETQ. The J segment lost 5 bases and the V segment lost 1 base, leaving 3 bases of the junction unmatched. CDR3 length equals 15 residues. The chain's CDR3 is CASSLRDRGRTEAFF. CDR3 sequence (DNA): TGCGCCAGCAGCTTGAGGGACAGGGGGCGGACTGAAGCTTTCTTT.

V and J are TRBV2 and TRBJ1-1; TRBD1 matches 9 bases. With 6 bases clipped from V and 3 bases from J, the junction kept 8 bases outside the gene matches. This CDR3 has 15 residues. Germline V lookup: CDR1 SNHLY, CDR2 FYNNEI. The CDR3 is CASRRDREGDTEAFF. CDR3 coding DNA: TGTGCCAGCAGGAGGGACAGGGAGGGGGACACTGAAGCTTTCTTT.

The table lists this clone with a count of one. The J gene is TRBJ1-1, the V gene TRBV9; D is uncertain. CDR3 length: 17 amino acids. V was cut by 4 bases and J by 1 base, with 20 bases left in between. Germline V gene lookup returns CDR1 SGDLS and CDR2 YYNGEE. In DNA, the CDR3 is TGTGCCAGCAGCTCTAGTGGGCAGAAAACCCAGAACACTGAAGCTTTCTTT. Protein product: CASSSSGQKTQNTEAFF.